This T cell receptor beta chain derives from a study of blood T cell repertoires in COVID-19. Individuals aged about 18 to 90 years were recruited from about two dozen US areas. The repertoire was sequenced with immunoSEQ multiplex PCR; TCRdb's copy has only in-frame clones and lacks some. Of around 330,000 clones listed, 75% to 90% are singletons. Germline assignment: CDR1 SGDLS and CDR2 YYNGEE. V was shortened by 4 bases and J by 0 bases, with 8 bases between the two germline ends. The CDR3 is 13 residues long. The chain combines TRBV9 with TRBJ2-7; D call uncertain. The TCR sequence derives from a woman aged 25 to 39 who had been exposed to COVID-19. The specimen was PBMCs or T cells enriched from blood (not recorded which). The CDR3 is CASSPGPSYEQYF. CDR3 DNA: TGTGCCAGCAGCCCCGGTCCCTCCTACGAGCAGTACTTC.